This TCR beta chain derives from a study of tumor and adjacent non-tumor tissue in lung cancer. Study details: The cohort had approximately 12 adenocarcinoma, a couple of squamous cell and 1 small cell patients. The patients, 10 or so men and four to six women, were roughly 30 to 80 with stage I to III disease. General study points: Compared with tumor, normal lung showed significantly lower TCR diversity. Top 100 clones took a larger repertoire share in normal lung.

This clonotype appeared a single time. Its antigen is undetermined. The CDR3 end shows no conserved phenylalanine or tryptophan, and so a read error is likely. Because the CDR3's place on the DNA is in doubt, the DNA is left out and the CDR3 is given as listed by TCRdb. TCRbeta libraries were built with three rounds of nested PCR, modified from ARM-PCR. TCRdb analysed the multiplex PCR reads with MiXCR anew, one entry per CDR3 protein. The repertoire holds over 100,000 distinct CDR3 sequences, with 62% as singletons. RNA was extracted from bulk tissue without any cell sorting. This non-tumor lung sample came from over 3 cm beyond the tumor edge. With termini counted, the CDR3 has 13 amino acids. From germline, CDR1 is MNHEY and CDR2 SVGEGT.

The receptor's source is a man aged 55 to 70 with non-small cell lung cancer. The rearrangement links TRBV6-2 or TRBV6-3 to TRBJ2-7; whether TRBD2, the table's D call, matches the DNA was not checked. The sequencing input was distant non-tumor lung tissue. The CDR3 here is CASNLMGRFQRYI.